Below are 13 T cell receptor beta chains sequenced from a single sample in a study of CD8+CD57+ T cells in acquired aplastic anemia. Template material for TCR beta VDJ and CDR3 profiling consisted of genomic DNA. TCRdb re-called the reads with MiXCR, one entry per CDR3 protein. Seen here are a few hundred thousand distinct CDR3 sequences, about 70% observed once, and the top ten hold 4%. The sequencing input was sorted CD4+, CD8+, or CD8+CD57+ T cells (not recorded which) from PBMCs. The source of these receptors is a human donor in good health, serving as a control.

The count of this clonotype is one. Since the CDR3 does not end with the conserved phenylalanine or tryptophan, this likely comes from a read error. The chain carries TRBV2 and TRBJ2-5; D uncertain. The CDR3 has 12 amino acids. The germline V and J ends were trimmed by 10 bases and 7 bases, with 16 bases remaining between them. Germline CDR1 SNHLY, CDR2 FYNNEI. The CDR3 DNA sequence: TGTGCCACCCCCGGACCTCACTCGACCCAGTACTCC. Translated, it gives CATPGPHSTQYS.

This clonotype was observed a handful of times. The CDR3: CASSKDRATETQYF. In DNA form, the CDR3 reads TGTGCCAGTAGTAAAGACAGGGCAACAGAGACCCAGTACTTC. The rearrangement uses TRBV19 and TRBJ2-5; 7 positions match TRBD1. The germline gives CDR1 LNHDA, CDR2 SQIVND (reference sequence). The CDR3 runs to 14 residues. V lost 4 bases, J lost 4 bases, and 6 bases stayed unmatched.

The chain couples TRBV20-1 to TRBJ2-1; D is possibly TRBD1 (5 bases). CDR1 DFQATT and CDR2 SNEGSKA come from the germline V gene (reference sequence). Trimming removed 6 bases at V and 5 bases at J, with 14 bases between. The CDR3 totals 13 residues. The CDR3 DNA reads TGCAGTGCCCCGACAGAGCGTAACAATGAGCAGTTCTTC. Translated, it gives CSAPTERNNEQFF.

The CDR3 protein is CATSDLYGQGTDTQYF. CDR3 sequence (DNA): TGTGCCACCAGTGATTTGTATGGACAGGGGACAGATACGCAGTATTTT. The chain has TRBV24-1 and TRBJ2-3; 9 bases fit TRBD1. Germline values: CDR1 KGHDR, CDR2 SFDVKD. The CDR3 is 16 amino acids. After removal of 0 bases from V and 3 bases from J, the junction contained 3 bases not matched to a gene.

As concerns this clonotype: The final CDR3 position lacks the conserved phenylalanine or tryptophan, pointing to a likely read error. The DNA is left out, because the CDR3 cannot be placed on it with certainty; the CDR3 is given as TCRdb lists it. This rearrangement joins TRBV7-2 to TRBJ2-7; whether TRBD1, the table's D call, matches the DNA was not checked. The CDR3 numbers 13 amino acids, ends counted. CDR1 and CDR2 (germline): SGHTA, FQGNSA. This CDR3 is CASSLVSGGSVEK.

Ten or more counts support this clonotype. J is TRBJ1-2 and V is TRBV19; possible D gene TRBD1, 5 bases. Germline V gene lookup returns CDR1 LNHDA and CDR2 SQIVND (reference sequence). The CDR3 loop spans 14 amino acids. Between the trimmed V and J ends, which lost 4 bases and 4 bases, there was a span of 13 bases. DNA of the CDR3: TGTGCCAGTAGTACCCGAACGGGACGCTATGGCTACACCTTC. Protein sequence: CASSTRTGRYGYTF.

Concerning this clonotype itself: This may come from a read error, since a much larger clone is one base off. The chain couples TRBV11-3 to TRBJ2-1; 9 bases line up with TRBD2. Germline loops: CDR1 SGHNT, CDR2 YENEEA. There are 16 residues in the CDR3. The CDR3: CVSSLAAAGGYNEQFF. DNA for the CDR3: TGTGTCAGCAGCTTAGCCGCAGCGGGGGGATACAATGAGCAGTTCTTC.

V and J are TRBV20-1 and TRBJ2-1, with TRBD1 matching over 7 bases. Germline V CDR1 and CDR2: DFQATT, SNEGSKA (reference sequence). V was clipped by 5 bases and J by 2 bases; unmatched bases: 9. This CDR3 region has 15 residues. The DNA for the CDR3 is TGCAGTGCTCTCCACCGGGGACAGACCTACAATGAGCAGTTCTTC. It translates to CSALHRGQTYNEQFF.

This clonotype was seen more than once but under ten times. A much larger clone differs from this one at a single base, so this may be a read error. The conserved phenylalanine or tryptophan normally closing the CDR3 is absent here, so this likely arose from a read error. The CDR3 coding sequence is TGTGCCAGCAGCTTGGGGGGGGTTCTCAACACTGAAGCTTTCCTT. This translates into CASSLGGVLNTEAFL. The V gene is TRBV5-4, the J gene TRBJ1-1, with D possibly matching TRBD1 (5 bases). V dropped 0 bases and J dropped 2 bases, with 11 bases sitting between them. The CDR3 contains 15 residues. The germline V gene encodes CDR1 SGHNT and CDR2 YYREEE (reference sequence).

On this clonotype itself: An end of the junction differs from the germline gene, which may be a read error. CDR3 residues: CASSFGMVETQYF. The CDR3 bases are TGTGCTAGCAGCTTTGGCATGGTGGAGACCCAGTACTTC. V and J are TRBV5-1 and TRBJ2-5, with TRBD2 as a possible D gene (5 bases). The CDR3 contains 13 residues. Germline CDR1 reads SGHRS; CDR2 reads YFSETQ.

At least ten counts were recorded for this clonotype. The gene calls are TRBV20-1 and TRBJ2-5, with D uncertain. CDR1 is DFQATT and CDR2 is SNEGSKA in the germline V gene (reference sequence). V lost 6 bases to trimming and J lost 5 bases, with 10 bases between them. The length of the CDR3 is 11 residues. As DNA, the CDR3 is TGCAGTGCCGCGAGCAAGGAGACCCAGTACTTC. Translating gives CSAASKETQYF.

Comments on this clonotype: An end of the junction does not agree with germline; a read error may underlie this. The V and J genes are TRBV7-7 and TRBJ2-2; no clear D. This CDR3 comprises 16 residues. CDR1 and CDR2 (germline): SSHAT, FNYEAQ (reference sequence). The CDR3 spells CASSLWEPMNTGELFF. DNA for the CDR3: TGTGCTAGCAGCTTATGGGAACCTATGAACACCGGGGAGCTGTTTTTT.

V and J are TRBV5-4 and TRBJ1-1, with unresolved D. Germline V gene lookup returns CDR1 SGHNT and CDR2 YYREEE (reference sequence). The V end lost 0 bases, the J end lost 3 bases, and 18 bases lay between the germline ends. This CDR3 has 17 residues. The CDR3 region is CASSLAPLARGDTEAFF. The DNA for the CDR3 is TGTGCCAGCAGCTTGGCCCCGCTGGCTCGTGGAGACACTGAAGCTTTCTTT. Supplemented by reference TRBV5-4 and TRBJ1-1, the full variable domain reads ETGVTQSPTHLIKTRGQQVTLRCSSQSGHNTVSWYQQALGQGPQFIFQYYREEENGRGNFPPRFSGLQFPNYSSELNVNALELDDSALYLCASSLAPLARGDTEAFFGQGTRLTVV.